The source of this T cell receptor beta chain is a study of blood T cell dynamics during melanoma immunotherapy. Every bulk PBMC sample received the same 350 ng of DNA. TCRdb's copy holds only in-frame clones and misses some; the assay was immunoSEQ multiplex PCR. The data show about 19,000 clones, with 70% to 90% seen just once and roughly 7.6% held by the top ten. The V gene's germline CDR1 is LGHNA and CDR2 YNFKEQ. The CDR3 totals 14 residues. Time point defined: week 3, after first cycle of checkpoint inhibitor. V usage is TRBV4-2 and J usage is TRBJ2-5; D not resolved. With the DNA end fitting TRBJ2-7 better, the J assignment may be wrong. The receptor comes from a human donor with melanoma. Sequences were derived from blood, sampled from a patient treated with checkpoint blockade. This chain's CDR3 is CASRRRVDSYEQYF. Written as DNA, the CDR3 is TGTGCCAGCAGAAGGCGAGTTGACTCCTACGAGCAGTACTTC.